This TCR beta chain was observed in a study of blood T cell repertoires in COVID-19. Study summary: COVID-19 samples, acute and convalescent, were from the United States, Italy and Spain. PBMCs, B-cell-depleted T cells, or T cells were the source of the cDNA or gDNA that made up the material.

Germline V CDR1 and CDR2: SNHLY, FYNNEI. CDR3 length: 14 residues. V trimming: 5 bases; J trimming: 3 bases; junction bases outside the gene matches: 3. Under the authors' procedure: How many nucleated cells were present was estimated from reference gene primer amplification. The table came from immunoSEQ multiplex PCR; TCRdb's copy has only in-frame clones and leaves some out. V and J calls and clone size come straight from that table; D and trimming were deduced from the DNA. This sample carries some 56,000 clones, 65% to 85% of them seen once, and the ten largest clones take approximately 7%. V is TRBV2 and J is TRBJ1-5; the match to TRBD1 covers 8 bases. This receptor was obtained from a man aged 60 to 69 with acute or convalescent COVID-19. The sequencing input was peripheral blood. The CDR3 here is CASSRDRTNQPQHF. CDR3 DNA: TGTGCCAGCAGTCGGGACAGGACCAATCAGCCCCAGCATTTT.